This entry describes one T cell receptor beta chain. The data were taken from a study of blood T cells in healthy people across ages. CDR3 length equals 16 residues. With V trimmed by 3 bases and J by 11 bases, 13 bases remained unmatched. CDR1 and CDR2 (germline): KGHSH, LQKENI. Researchers report isolating at least 7 million PBMCs per sample. It was with a sample-barcoded 5' primer and a J-beta primer mix that a second PCR of roughly 7 to 12 cycles was run. TCRdb recomputed calls from the 5' RACE reads with MiXCR, one row per CDR3 protein. The sample comprises around 1,500,000 distinct CDR3 sequences, roughly 40% of which are singletons, and roughly 7.9% rests with the top ten.

This receptor was taken from a woman aged 18-30 years in good health. V gene TRBV18 combines with J gene TRBJ2-5, with 12 bases aligning to TRBD2. Specimen: blood. CDR3 residues: CASSPTSGSVVHEQYF. The CDR3 DNA follows: TGTGCCAGCTCACCGACTAGCGGGAGTGTCGTCCATGAGCAGTACTTC.